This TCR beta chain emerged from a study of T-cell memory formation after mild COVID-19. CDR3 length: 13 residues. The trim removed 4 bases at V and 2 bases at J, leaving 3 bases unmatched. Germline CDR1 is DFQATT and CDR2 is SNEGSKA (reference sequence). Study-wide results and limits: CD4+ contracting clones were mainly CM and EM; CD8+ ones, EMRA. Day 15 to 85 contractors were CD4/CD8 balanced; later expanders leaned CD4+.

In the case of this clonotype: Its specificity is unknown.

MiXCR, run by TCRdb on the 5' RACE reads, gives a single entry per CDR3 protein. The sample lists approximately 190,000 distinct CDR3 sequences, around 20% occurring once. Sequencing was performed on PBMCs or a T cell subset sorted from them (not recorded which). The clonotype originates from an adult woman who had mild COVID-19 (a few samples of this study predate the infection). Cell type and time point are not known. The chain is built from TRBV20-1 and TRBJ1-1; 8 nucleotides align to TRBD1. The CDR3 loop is CSATDRDNTEAFF. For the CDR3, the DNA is TGCAGTGCTACGGACAGGGACAACACTGAAGCTTTCTTT.